Each of the 16 T cell receptor beta chains below was sequenced from the same sample in a study of shared clonotypes between healthy human individuals. The repertoire was sequenced with immunoSEQ multiplex PCR; TCRdb's copy has only in-frame clones and lacks some. The profile shows under 2.5 million clones, just under 95% of them singletons. Sequencing input: naive CD4+ T cells from PBMCs. Subset meaning: CD45RA+ positively selected. All receptors derive from a man younger than 35 in good health. Some clones in this sample may be carry-over from other donors' samples.

The chain joins TRBV19 to TRBJ1-4, with D unresolved. Between the trimmed V and J ends, which lost 7 bases and 0 bases, there was a span of 9 bases. This CDR3 contains 14 residues. CDR1 and CDR2 (germline): LNHDA, SQIVND (reference sequence). In DNA, the CDR3 is TGTGCCAGTAAACTCCGTGCAACTAATGAAAAACTGTTTTTT. It encodes CASKLRATNEKLFF.

V is TRBV18 and J is TRBJ1-1; D unclear. Trimming took 2 bases from V and 3 from J, leaving 13 bases between them. The CDR3 has 15 amino acids. Germline CDR1 is KGHSH and CDR2 is LQKENI. The CDR3 sequence is CASSPTDGSYTEAFF. The CDR3 DNA reads as TGTGCCAGCTCACCAACAGACGGGTCCTACACTGAAGCTTTCTTT.

V and J are TRBV29-1 and TRBJ2-7; 10 bases align to TRBD2. The junction had 24 bases not matched to a gene; V was cut back by 6 bases and J by 7 bases. This CDR3 spans 18 amino acids. CDR1 is SQVTM, CDR2 ANQGSEA, per germline. The CDR3 DNA follows: TGCAGCGTCGCTAGGCGGCTAGCGGGAGTTGGTGGGTTGTGGGAGCAGTACTTC. This sequence encodes CSVARRLAGVGGLWEQYF.

This chain links TRBV19 with TRBJ1-1; 7 nucleotides match TRBD1. The V and J ends lost 10 bases and 8 bases, in that order; junction bases with no gene match: 16. This CDR3 spans 14 amino acids. CDR1 is LNHDA and CDR2 is SQIVND in the germline V gene (reference sequence). The CDR3 spells CATKPTGQVLEAFF. In DNA form, the CDR3 reads TGTGCCACCAAACCAACCGGACAGGTACTAGAAGCTTTCTTT.

The table lists this clone with a few counts. The chain carries TRBV29-1 and TRBJ1-2; the D gene is possibly TRBD1 (6 bases). The CDR3 length is 13 residues. Per the germline V gene, CDR1 is SQVTM and CDR2 is ANQGSEA. The V gene lost 6 bases and the J gene lost 6 bases, with 17 bases spanning the gap. CDR3 sequence (DNA): TGCAGCGTCCCCCTGGCAGGGGTGAATGGCTACACCTTC. Its translation is CSVPLAGVNGYTF.

The J gene is TRBJ2-3, the V gene TRBV9, with D unclear. Germline V gene data show CDR1 as SGDLS and CDR2 as YYNGEE. V was shortened by 0 bases and J by 6 bases, with 8 bases between the two germline ends. This CDR3 has 13 residues. In DNA, the CDR3 is TGTGCCAGCAGCGTAGGGCCCGGGGATACGCAGTATTTT. Translated: CASSVGPGDTQYF.

This chain uses TRBV7-2 with TRBJ1-1; D call uncertain. The CDR3 contains 13 residues. Trimming pared 3 bases from V and 0 bases from J, leaving 5 bases between. The germline V gene encodes CDR1 SGHTA and CDR2 FQGNSA. CDR3 sequence reads: CASSFIMNTEAFF. Written as DNA, the CDR3 is TGTGCCAGCAGCTTCATAATGAACACTGAAGCTTTCTTT.

This chain connects TRBV6-5 to TRBJ2-2, with 10 bases lining up with TRBD2. The length of the CDR3 is 16 residues. Germline V gene sequence: CDR1 MNHEY, CDR2 SVGAGI. Trimming cost V 4 bases and J 5 bases; bases outside gene matches: 7. CDR3 sequence (DNA): TGTGCCAGCAGTTTCCTAGCGGGAGAAGAAACCGGGGAGCTGTTTTTT. This translates into CASSFLAGEETGELFF.

The chain has TRBV25-1 and TRBJ1-4, with D unresolved. The CDR3 covers 15 residues. The ends were cut back, 2 bases at V and 7 bases at J, with 14 bases in the middle. Germline V gene sequence: CDR1 MGHDK, CDR2 SYGVNS. CDR3 sequence (DNA): TGTGCCAGCAGTGAAGGCTCCTCACACACTGAAAAACTGTTTTTT. It codes for CASSEGSSHTEKLFF.

The rearrangement uses TRBV28 and TRBJ2-1, with 7 bases identical to TRBD2. V lost 7 bases, J lost 6 bases, and 9 bases stayed unmatched. Germline-derived CDR1 and CDR2 are MDHEN and SYDVKM. The CDR3 spans 14 residues. CDR3 in amino acids: CASTSTSLGNEQFF. The CDR3 DNA sequence: TGTGCCAGCACCTCGACTAGCTTGGGCAATGAGCAGTTCTTC.

The chain uses TRBV5-1 and TRBJ2-7, with D possibly matching TRBD2 (6 bases). Trimming pared 4 bases from V and 2 bases from J, leaving 13 bases between. Germline-derived CDR1 and CDR2 are SGHRS and YFSETQ. This CDR3 is built from 14 residues. Here the CDR3 reads CASSPGTDTYEQYF. The CDR3, as DNA: TGCGCCAGCAGCCCCGGGACTGACACCTACGAGCAGTACTTC.

As concerns this clone: Other DNA sequences within the sample encode an identical CDR3. V is TRBV20-1 and J is TRBJ2-7; D is unresolved. The CDR3 is made up of 11 amino acids. V gave up 5 bases and J gave up 0 bases, with 5 bases separating them. The V gene's germline CDR1 is DFQATT and CDR2 SNEGSKA (reference sequence). The CDR3 region is CSAPSSYEQYF. As DNA, the CDR3 is TGCAGTGCTCCCAGCTCCTACGAGCAGTACTTC.

Remarks on this clone: Within the sample, other DNA sequences also encode this same CDR3. The V call is TRBV29-1, the J call TRBJ2-5, with TRBD1 matching over 10 bases. In germline, CDR1 is SQVTM, CDR2 ANQGSEA. The CDR3 runs 12 residues. V shed 6 bases, J shed 4 bases, and the junction held 2 bases outside the gene matches. The CDR3 spells CSVGQGIETQYF. DNA for the CDR3: TGCAGCGTGGGACAGGGGATAGAGACCCAGTACTTC.

This chain joins TRBV21-1 and TRBJ1-2. TRBV21-1 is recorded as a pseudogene. The CDR3 sequence is 19 residues long. CDR3 coding DNA: TGTGCCAGCAGCAAACGTTTCTTAGGGGGGACCTCCCCTAACTATGGCTACACCTTC. It codes for CASSKRFLGGTSPNYGYTF.

The chain employs TRBV5-5 and TRBJ1-3, with a tentative D call TRBD1 (5 bases). The V gene's germline CDR1 is SGHKS and CDR2 YYEKEE (reference sequence). Between the trimmed V and J ends, which lost 1 base and 4 bases, there was a span of 18 bases. The CDR3 totals 17 residues. CDR3 nucleotides: TGTGCCAGCAGCTTGTGGGTCGAGGGGCGAGGAGGAAACACCATATATTTT. This codes for CASSLWVEGRGGNTIYF.

CDR3 amino acids: CASSFGGQGADTEAFF. CDR3 DNA: TGTGCCAGCAGCTTTGGAGGGCAGGGGGCGGACACTGAAGCTTTCTTT. J is TRBJ1-1 and V is TRBV5-4; TRBD1 agrees at 8 bases. V lost 2 bases and J lost 3; bases outside the gene matches: 9. The CDR3 is made up of 16 amino acids. Germline loops: CDR1 SGHNT, CDR2 YYREEE (reference sequence).